Below, 30 T cell receptor beta chains from the same sample are listed, as sequenced in a study of beta chain features in type 1 diabetes. Study observations and caveats: Shorter TCRB CDR3s, moderately but significantly so, were found in Type 1 diabetes patients in all four CD4+ subsets.

Their antigens remain unidentified. Expressed TCRB transcripts were sequenced after all isolated RNA was converted to cDNA. Data came from immunoSEQ multiplex PCR; TCRdb stores just in-frame clones and leaves some out. The table shows fewer than 70,000 clones, with around 60% occurring only once. The specimen sequenced was stem cell memory CD4+ T cells from blood. These receptors all come from a woman aged 30 to 39 with type 1 diabetes.

CDR3 protein: CAIRETGGDDTQYF. CDR3 DNA sequence: TGTGCCATCAGGGAGACAGGGGGCGACGATACGCAGTATTTT. The rearrangement uses TRBV10-3 and TRBJ2-3; 10 bases fit TRBD1. This CDR3 is built from 14 residues. V dropped 6 bases and J dropped 6; count of bases not matched to a gene: 6. The germline V gene has CDR1 ENHRY and CDR2 SYGVKD.

V usage is TRBV7-9 and J usage is TRBJ2-1; 11 bases align to TRBD1. This CDR3 is 15 amino acids long. The germline V gene has CDR1 SEHNR and CDR2 FQNEAQ (reference sequence). Trimming took 3 bases from V and 6 from J; bases not matched to a gene: 4. The CDR3 coding sequence is TGTGCCAGCAGCTTCGGGACAGGGGGACCCAATGAGCAGTTCTTC. It is translated as CASSFGTGGPNEQFF.

This CDR3 is CASSQIWEGYTF. DNA for the CDR3: TGTGCCAGCAGCCAAATCTGGGAGGGCTACACCTTC. The chain uses TRBV14 and TRBJ1-2; D call uncertain. The CDR3 spans 12 residues. The germline V and J ends were trimmed by 2 bases and 8 bases, with 9 bases remaining between them. Germline V gene data show CDR1 as SGHDN and CDR2 as FVKESK.

The V gene is TRBV7-3, the J gene TRBJ1-1; D might be TRBD1 (6 bases). V shed 2 bases and J shed 1 base, with 8 bases lying between them. CDR1 is SGHTA, CDR2 FQGTGA, per germline. This CDR3 has 14 residues. CDR3 nucleotide sequence: TGTGCCAGCAGCTTATTGGGGGCGAACACTGAAGCTTTCTTT. Its translation: CASSLLGANTEAFF.

This clone was seen only once. This chain links TRBV5-1 with TRBJ2-7; 12 positions agree with TRBD1. CDR3 length: 15 residues. Trimming removed 4 bases from V and 2 bases from J; junction bases left unmatched: 4. Germline values: CDR1 SGHRS, CDR2 YFSETQ. CDR3 sequence: CASSKGQGAAYEQYF. The CDR3 DNA sequence: TGCGCCAGCAGCAAGGGACAGGGGGCCGCCTACGAGCAGTACTTC.

V and J are TRBV27 and TRBJ2-7, with 8 bases aligning to TRBD2. The CDR3 length is 15 residues. Germline loops: CDR1 MNHEY, CDR2 SMNVEV (reference sequence). V lost 6 bases and J lost 9; bases outside the gene matches: 16. The CDR3 region has the DNA TGTGCCAGCAGCCCACTAGCGGACGTTCGTTTAGGGCAGTACTTC. Protein product: CASSPLADVRLGQYF.

This clone was detected only once. An end of the junction differs from the germline gene, which may be a read error. This chain uses TRBV7-7 with TRBJ2-1; 7 bases map to TRBD1. Germline V lookup: CDR1 SSHAT, CDR2 FNYEAQ (reference sequence). The CDR3 is made up of 13 amino acids. The DNA of the CDR3 is TGTGCTAGCAGCTTAGAAGGGGGCATTGAGCAGTTCTTC. It translates to CASSLEGGIEQFF.

Only a few counts were recorded for this clone. The chain combines TRBV7-2 with TRBJ1-2, with 7 bases lining up with TRBD1. Per germline, CDR1 SGHTA and CDR2 FQGNSA. This CDR3 has 14 amino acids. The J segment lost 0 bases and the V segment lost 5 bases, leaving 3 bases of the junction unmatched. CDR3 nucleotide sequence: TGTGCCAGCAGCCCCGGGACAGCTAACTATGGCTACACCTTC. Translated: CASSPGTANYGYTF.

The chain uses TRBV18 and TRBJ1-1; 9 bases line up with TRBD1. Trimming cost V 6 bases and J 1 base; bases outside gene matches: 0. This CDR3 spans 13 amino acids. Germline V gives CDR1 KGHSH, CDR2 LQKENI. The DNA of the CDR3 is TGTGCCAGCTCGGGACAGGGGAACACTGAAGCTTTCTTT. It specifies CASSGQGNTEAFF.

The V call is TRBV5-1, the J call TRBJ1-1; 9 nucleotides match TRBD1. CDR1 SGHRS and CDR2 YFSETQ come from the germline V gene. There are 14 residues in the CDR3. Trimming took 4 bases from V and 3 from J; bases not matched to a gene: 4. The CDR3 loop is CASSRQGVDTEAFF. CDR3 DNA sequence: TGCGCCAGCAGCCGACAGGGGGTAGACACTGAAGCTTTCTTT.

This rearrangement joins TRBV5-1 to TRBJ2-1; 10 bases are shared with TRBD1. With V trimmed by 4 bases and J by 5 bases, 6 bases remained unmatched. Germline V CDR1 and CDR2: SGHRS, YFSETQ. The CDR3 consists of 15 residues. The DNA of the CDR3 is TGCGCCAGCAGCGATGGACAGGGGGTAAACAATGAGCAGTTCTTC. Residues: CASSDGQGVNNEQFF.

The genes are TRBV30 and TRBJ2-1; 10 positions match TRBD2. J was trimmed by 4 bases and V by 4 bases; bases with no gene match: 7. There are 15 residues in the CDR3. The germline V gene encodes CDR1 GTSNPN and CDR2 SVGIG (reference sequence). CDR3 in DNA: TGTGCCTGGAAGCTCCTAGCGGGAGCTTACAATGAGCAGTTCTTC. It encodes CAWKLLAGAYNEQFF.

The V and J genes are TRBV7-3 and TRBJ1-1; 7 bases fit TRBD1. J gave up 0 bases and V 0 bases, and 1 base lay outside the gene matches. The length of the CDR3 is 15 residues. Germline V CDR1 and CDR2: SGHTA, FQGTGA. The CDR3 is CASSLTGQLNTEAFF. The CDR3 nucleotides are TGTGCCAGCAGCTTAACGGGACAGTTGAACACTGAAGCTTTCTTT.

This clone was observed a few times. The chain combines TRBV19 with TRBJ2-2; D is possibly TRBD2 (6 bases). CDR3 length: 16 residues. Germline loops: CDR1 LNHDA, CDR2 SQIVND (reference sequence). The germline V and J ends were trimmed by 7 bases and 1 base, with 16 bases remaining between them. The CDR3 loop is CASTPLGLRNTGELFF. The DNA for the CDR3 is TGTGCCAGTACCCCCCTGGGACTTCGGAACACCGGGGAGCTGTTTTTT. Using reference TRBV19 and TRBJ2-2 for the parts outside the CDR3, the full variable domain is DGGITQSPKYLFRKEGQNVTLSCEQNLNHDAMYWYRQDPGQGLRLIYYSQIVNDFQKGDIAEGYSVSREKKESFPLTVTSAQKNPTAFYLCASTPLGLRNTGELFFGEGSRLTVL.

The CDR3 loop reads CSVLGLAHTDTQYF. The CDR3 DNA is TGCAGCGTTTTAGGACTAGCACACACAGATACGCAGTATTTT. This chain joins TRBV29-1 and TRBJ2-3, with 8 positions matching TRBD2. The CDR3 has 14 residues. The germline V gene encodes CDR1 SQVTM and CDR2 ANQGSEA. Trimming at V came to 5 bases and at J to 2 bases, leaving 6 bases not matched to a gene.

The V gene is TRBV30, the J gene TRBJ1-2, with TRBD1 identical over 8 bases. There are 13 residues in the CDR3. Germline V gene sequence: CDR1 GTSNPN, CDR2 SVGIG (reference sequence). The V and J ends lost 5 bases and 2 bases, in that order; junction bases with no gene match: 4. The CDR3 DNA reads TGTGCCTGGGAGACAGGGGTCAACTATGGCTACACCTTC. The encoded protein is CAWETGVNYGYTF.

The rearrangement uses TRBV5-1 and TRBJ2-5; a weak D match, TRBD1 (6 bases). From germline, CDR1 is SGHRS and CDR2 YFSETQ. The CDR3 is 14 residues long. Trimming removed 0 bases at V and 5 bases at J, with 11 bases between. CDR3 bases: TGCGCCAGCAGCTTGGGCCCTAGGGGGGAGACCCAGTACTTC. This translates into CASSLGPRGETQYF. The entire variable domain, with the rest obtained from reference TRBV5-1 and TRBJ2-5, is as follows: KAGVTQTPRYLIKTRGQQVTLSCSPISGHRSVSWYQQTPGQGLQFLFEYFSETQRNKGNFPGRFSGRQFSNSRSEMNVSTLELGDSALYLCASSLGPRGETQYFGPGTRLLVL.

This clone was seen only a few times. CDR3: CASSRFGGPTLREQYF. The CDR3 DNA reads as TGTGCCAGCAGCAGATTCGGGGGTCCTACCCTTCGGGAGCAGTACTTC. The chain has TRBV7-2 and TRBJ2-7; D might be TRBD2 (6 bases). CDR3 length equals 16 residues. Trimming cost V 5 bases and J 7 bases, with 24 bases left between them. From germline, CDR1 is SGHTA and CDR2 FQGNSA.

The genes are TRBV6-5 and TRBJ2-5, with TRBD1 matching 7 bases. Germline V gene data show CDR1 as MNHEY and CDR2 as SVGAGI. The CDR3 has 13 residues. The J segment lost 3 bases and the V segment lost 5 bases, leaving 3 bases of the junction unmatched. DNA for the CDR3: TGTGCCAGCAGTGGGGGACAGAAAGAGACCCAGTACTTC. It codes for CASSGGQKETQYF.

V is TRBV18 and J is TRBJ1-4; 7 bases are shared with TRBD1. The CDR3 covers 16 residues. Germline CDR1 reads KGHSH; CDR2 reads LQKENI. Losses at the gene ends were 3 bases for V and 8 bases for J; bases not matched to a gene: 12. CDR3 nucleotide sequence: TGTGCCAGCTCACCCCTCACAGGGGATTCGGCCGAAAAACTGTTTTTT. This gives the protein CASSPLTGDSAEKLFF.

V gene TRBV11-2 combines with J gene TRBJ2-2, with D unclear. V was clipped by 2 bases and J by 2 bases, with 6 bases between them. Germline lookup yields CDR1 SGHAT and CDR2 FQNNGV. This CDR3 is built from 14 residues. This CDR3 is CASSLNRNTGELFF. The CDR3 nucleotides are TGTGCCAGCAGCTTAAACAGAAACACCGGGGAGCTGTTTTTT.

This clone came up once. The chain couples TRBV5-1 to TRBJ2-1; 9 bases are a match to TRBD2. The ends lost 0 bases at V and 0 bases at J; junction bases unmatched: 7. Germline assignment: CDR1 SGHRS and CDR2 YFSETQ. CDR3 length equals 18 residues. The CDR3 bases are TGCGCCAGCAGCTTGGTGGGGACTAGCTATGGCTCCTACAATGAGCAGTTCTTC. Translated: CASSLVGTSYGSYNEQFF.

The rearrangement uses TRBV2 and TRBJ2-5; D possibly corresponds to TRBD1 (6 bases). The CDR3 loop spans 16 amino acids. Germline V gives CDR1 SNHLY, CDR2 FYNNEI. The V and J ends lost 4 bases and 5 bases respectively, with 20 bases between them. The CDR3 nucleotides read TGTGCCAGCAGTGGAATTGGGGACACAGCGGCCGAGACCCAGTACTTC. Protein product: CASSGIGDTAAETQYF.

The chain links TRBV6-4 to TRBJ1-1, with D possibly matching TRBD1 (5 bases). V was cut by 4 bases and J by 1 base, with 7 bases left in between. In germline, CDR1 is MRHNA, CDR2 SNTAGT. CDR3 length: 13 residues. CDR3 in DNA: TGTGCCAGCAGTGCTGGACAGAACACTGAAGCTTTCTTT. Translating gives CASSAGQNTEAFF.

This clone was seen a few times. The rearrangement links TRBV28 to TRBJ2-1; TRBD2 aligns across 10 bases. The trim removed 4 bases at V and 8 bases at J, leaving 8 bases unmatched. The germline V gene encodes CDR1 MDHEN and CDR2 SYDVKM. The CDR3 extends over 15 amino acids. The CDR3 reads CASSSPGLARDEQFF. The CDR3 DNA reads TGTGCCAGCAGTTCTCCGGGACTAGCGAGGGATGAGCAGTTCTTC.

The chain couples TRBV10-3 to TRBJ2-3; 12 nucleotides agree with TRBD2. CDR1 and CDR2 (germline): ENHRY, SYGVKD. The V and J ends lost 6 bases and 4 bases, in that order; junction bases with no gene match: 8. This CDR3 is built from 16 residues. CDR3 nucleotide sequence: TGTGCCATCAGGGGACTAGCGGGTGTTAGCGCAGATACGCAGTATTTT. This codes for CAIRGLAGVSADTQYF.

This clone was picked up a small number of times. The chain links TRBV5-1 to TRBJ2-7; D might be TRBD1 (5 bases). Trimming shortened V by 0 bases and J by 5 bases, and 12 bases separated the two germline ends. The CDR3 is made up of 14 amino acids. Germline V gene lookup returns CDR1 SGHRS and CDR2 YFSETQ. CDR3 protein: CASSLAGPIDEQYF. As DNA, the CDR3 is TGCGCCAGCAGCTTGGCAGGGCCTATCGACGAGCAGTACTTC.

The rearrangement links TRBV18 to TRBJ2-1; perhaps TRBD1 as D (5 bases). Germline values: CDR1 KGHSH, CDR2 LQKENI. The CDR3 covers 15 residues. V was cut by 3 bases and J by 0 bases, with 9 bases left in between. The chain's CDR3 is CASSPGASSYNEQFF. CDR3 bases: TGTGCCAGCTCACCTGGGGCGAGCTCCTACAATGAGCAGTTCTTC.

This clone appeared once. The CDR3: CAWRAGGQLNTEAFF. DNA for the CDR3: TGTGCCTGGAGGGCAGGTGGACAGTTGAACACTGAAGCTTTCTTT. This chain connects TRBV30 to TRBJ1-1, with TRBD1 as a possible D gene (6 bases). The CDR3 loop spans 15 amino acids. V dropped 3 bases and J dropped 0 bases, with 14 bases sitting between them. CDR1 is GTSNPN, CDR2 SVGIG, per germline (reference sequence). The variable domain in full, completed from reference TRBV30 and TRBJ1-1, reads SQTIHQWPATLVQPVGSPLSLECTVEGTSNPNLYWYRQAAGRGLQLLFYSVGIGQISSEVPQNLSASRPQDRQFILSSKKLLLSDSGFYLCAWRAGGQLNTEAFFGQGTRLTVV.

J is TRBJ2-3 and V is TRBV7-3; no clear D gene. The CDR3 runs to 14 residues. CDR1 SGHTA and CDR2 FQGTGA come from the germline V gene. V lost 1 base and J 2 bases, leaving 7 bases between the germline ends. The chain's CDR3 is CASSLRLLTDTQYF. The DNA for the CDR3 is TGTGCCAGCAGCTTAAGACTGCTCACAGATACGCAGTATTTT.